The 5 T cell receptor beta chains presented below share a single source sample, sequenced in a study of regulatory T cells in long-lasting Graves disease. Investigators prepared the TCR beta libraries by applying iRepertoire HTBI primers and Arm-PCR of CDR3 regions. TCRdb re-analysed the multiplex PCR reads in MiXCR, keeping a single row per CDR3 protein. The table records roughly 610,000 distinct CDR3 sequences, approximately 15% of them present only once. The time point is: newly diagnosed GD, antithyroid drugs for less than 3 months. Scientists built the TCR library using RNA that was extracted from PBMCs. A further study also used this sample, focusing on T cells in Graves' hyperthyroidism and ophthalmopathy.

The starting material was peripheral blood mononuclear cells (PBMCs), obtained at new diagnosis, from a patient treated with antithyroid drugs. The receptor set was obtained from a woman aged 30 to 39 with Graves disease.

The rearrangement links TRBV18 to TRBJ1-2; D gene ambiguous. The ends were cut back, 0 bases at V and 3 bases at J, with 11 bases in the middle. Germline V CDR1 and CDR2: KGHSH, LQKENI. The CDR3 runs 15 residues. Here the CDR3 reads CASSPPNPKYYGYTF. CDR3 nucleotides: TGTGCCAGCTCACCACCGAACCCTAAATACTATGGCTACACCTTC.

This clonotype was counted ten times or more. The CDR3 sequence is CASSFSGGPEQFF. CDR3 nucleotide sequence: TGTGCCAGCAGCTTTTCTGGAGGACCTGAGCAGTTCTTC. The V and J genes are TRBV11-2 and TRBJ2-1; TRBD2 might be the D (5 bases). Germline V CDR1 and CDR2: SGHAT, FQNNGV. V dropped 3 bases and J dropped 9 bases, with 12 bases sitting between them. This CDR3 region has 13 residues.

The CDR3 region has the DNA TGTGCCAGCAGTGAGTACGCGAGAGAGCTTAATGGCTACACCTTC. Amino acid sequence: CASSEYARELNGYTF. The chain has TRBV2 and TRBJ1-2; D gene ambiguous. The V end lost 3 bases, the J end lost 6 bases, and 17 bases lay between the germline ends. The length of the CDR3 is 15 residues. CDR1 and CDR2 (germline): SNHLY, FYNNEI.

In this sample, this clonotype turned up a few times. The junction departs from germline at one end; a sequencing error may be responsible. The chain recombines TRBV28 with TRBJ1-2, with no clear D. The CDR3 has 10 amino acids. The germline gives CDR1 MDHEN, CDR2 SYDVKM. In DNA, the CDR3 is TGTGCCAGCAAGGACGAGACCGCATCCTTC. Residues: CASKDETASF.

This clonotype was counted many times. This chain uses TRBV2 with TRBJ2-7, with D possibly called TRBD1 or TRBD2 (5 bases each). From germline, CDR1 is SNHLY and CDR2 FYNNEI. V dropped 5 bases and J dropped 0 bases, with 11 bases sitting between them. The CDR3 loop spans 14 amino acids. The CDR3 DNA reads as TGTGCCAGCAGTTGGGGACGGAGCTCCTACGAGCAGTACTTC. Protein: CASSWGRSSYEQYF.